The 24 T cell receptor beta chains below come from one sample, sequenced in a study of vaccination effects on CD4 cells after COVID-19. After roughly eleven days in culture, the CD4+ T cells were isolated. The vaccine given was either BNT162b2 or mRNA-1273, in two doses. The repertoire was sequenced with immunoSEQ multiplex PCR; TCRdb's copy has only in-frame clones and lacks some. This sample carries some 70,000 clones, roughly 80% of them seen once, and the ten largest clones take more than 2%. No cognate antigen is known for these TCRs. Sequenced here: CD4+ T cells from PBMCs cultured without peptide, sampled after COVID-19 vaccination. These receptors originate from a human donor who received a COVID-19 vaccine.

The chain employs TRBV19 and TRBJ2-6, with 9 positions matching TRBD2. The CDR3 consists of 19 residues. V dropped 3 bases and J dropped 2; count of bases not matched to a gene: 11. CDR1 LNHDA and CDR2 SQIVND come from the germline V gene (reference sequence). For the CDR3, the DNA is TGTGCCAGTAGTATTCGGGGCGGGGGGGCCGGCCCTGGGGCCAACGTCCTGACTTTC. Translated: CASSIRGGGAGPGANVLTF.

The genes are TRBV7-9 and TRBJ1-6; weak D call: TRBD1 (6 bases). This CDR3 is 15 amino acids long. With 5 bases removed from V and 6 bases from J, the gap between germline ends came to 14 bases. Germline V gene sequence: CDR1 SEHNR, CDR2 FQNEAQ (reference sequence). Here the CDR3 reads CASSASTGLNSPLHF. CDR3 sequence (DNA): TGTGCCAGCAGCGCCTCGACAGGCCTTAATTCACCCCTCCACTTT. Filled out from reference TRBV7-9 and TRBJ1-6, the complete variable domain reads DTGVSQNPRHKITKRGQNVTFRCDPISEHNRLYWYRQTLGQGPEFLTYFQNEAQLEKSRLLSDRFSAERPKGSFSTLEIQRTEQGDSAMYLCASSASTGLNSPLHFGNGTRLTVT.

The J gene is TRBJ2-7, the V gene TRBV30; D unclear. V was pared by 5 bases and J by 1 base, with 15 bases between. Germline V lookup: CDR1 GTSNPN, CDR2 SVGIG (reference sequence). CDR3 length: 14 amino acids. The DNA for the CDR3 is TGTGCCTGGGAAGGACGGCGTAGGTCCTACGAGCAGTACGTC. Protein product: CAWEGRRRSYEQYV.

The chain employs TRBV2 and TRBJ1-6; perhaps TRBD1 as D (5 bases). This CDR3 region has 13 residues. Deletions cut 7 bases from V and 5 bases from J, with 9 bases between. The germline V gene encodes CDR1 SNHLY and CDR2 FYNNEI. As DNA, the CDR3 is TGTGCCAGCACAGGGATCAATAATTCACCCCTCCACTTT. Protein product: CASTGINNSPLHF.

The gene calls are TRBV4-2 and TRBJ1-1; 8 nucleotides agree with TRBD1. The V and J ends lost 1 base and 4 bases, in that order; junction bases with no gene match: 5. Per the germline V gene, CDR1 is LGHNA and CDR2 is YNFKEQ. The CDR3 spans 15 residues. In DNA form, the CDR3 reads TGTGCCAGCAGCCAAGGGCAGGGGGCTACCACTGAAGCTTTCTTT. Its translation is CASSQGQGATTEAFF.

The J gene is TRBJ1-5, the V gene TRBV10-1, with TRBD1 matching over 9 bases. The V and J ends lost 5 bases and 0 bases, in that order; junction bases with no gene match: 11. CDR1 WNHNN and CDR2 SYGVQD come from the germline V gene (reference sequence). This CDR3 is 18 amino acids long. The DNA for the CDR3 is TGCGCCAGCAGTTCCCCGGGACAGGGTCTTTATAGCAATCAGCCCCAGCATTTT. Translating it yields CASSSPGQGLYSNQPQHF.

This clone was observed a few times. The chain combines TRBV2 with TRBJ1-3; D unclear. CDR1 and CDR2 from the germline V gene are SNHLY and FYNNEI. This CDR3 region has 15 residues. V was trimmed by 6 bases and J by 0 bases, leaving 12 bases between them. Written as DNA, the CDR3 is TGTGCCAGCAGCCCAGCTCCCATCTCTGGAAACACCATATATTTT. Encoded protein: CASSPAPISGNTIYF.

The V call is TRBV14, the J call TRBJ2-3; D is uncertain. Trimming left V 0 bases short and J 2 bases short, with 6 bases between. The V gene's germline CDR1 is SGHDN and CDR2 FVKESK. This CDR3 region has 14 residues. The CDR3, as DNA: TGTGCCAGCAGCCAAGATATAGTCACAGATACGCAGTATTTT. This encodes CASSQDIVTDTQYF.

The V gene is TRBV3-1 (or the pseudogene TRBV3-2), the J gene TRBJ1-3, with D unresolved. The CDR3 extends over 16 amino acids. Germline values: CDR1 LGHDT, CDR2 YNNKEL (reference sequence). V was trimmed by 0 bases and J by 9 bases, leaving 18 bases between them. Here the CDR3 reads CASSQEPRPLGGTIYF. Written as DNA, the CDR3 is TGTGCCAGCAGCCAAGAACCCAGGCCCCTCGGAGGCACCATATATTTT.

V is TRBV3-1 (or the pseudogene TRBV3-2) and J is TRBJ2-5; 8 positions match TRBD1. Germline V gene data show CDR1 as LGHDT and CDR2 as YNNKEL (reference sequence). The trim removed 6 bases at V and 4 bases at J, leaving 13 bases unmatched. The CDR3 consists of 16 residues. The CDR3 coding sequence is TGTGCCAGCAGTTCCCTAACCGGACAGGGTAGAGAGACCCAGTACTTC. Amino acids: CASSSLTGQGRETQYF.

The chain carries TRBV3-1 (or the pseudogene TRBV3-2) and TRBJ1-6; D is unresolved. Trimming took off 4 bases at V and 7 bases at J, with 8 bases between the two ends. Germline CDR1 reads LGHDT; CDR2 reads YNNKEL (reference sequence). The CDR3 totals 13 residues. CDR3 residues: CASSLSSNSPLHF. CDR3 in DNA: TGTGCCAGCAGCCTAAGCTCAAATTCACCCCTCCACTTT.

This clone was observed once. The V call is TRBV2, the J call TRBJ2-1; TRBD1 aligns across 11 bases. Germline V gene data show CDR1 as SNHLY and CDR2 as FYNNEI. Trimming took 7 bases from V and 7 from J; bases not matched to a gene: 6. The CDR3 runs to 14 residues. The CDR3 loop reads CASTDRGRWNEQFF. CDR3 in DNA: TGTGCCAGCACGGACAGGGGGCGATGGAATGAGCAGTTCTTC.

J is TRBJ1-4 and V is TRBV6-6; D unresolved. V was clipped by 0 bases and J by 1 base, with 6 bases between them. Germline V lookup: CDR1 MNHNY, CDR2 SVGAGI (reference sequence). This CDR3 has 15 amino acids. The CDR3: CASSYSDLTNEKLFF. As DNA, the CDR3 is TGTGCCAGCAGTTACTCGGATTTAACTAATGAAAAACTGTTTTTT.

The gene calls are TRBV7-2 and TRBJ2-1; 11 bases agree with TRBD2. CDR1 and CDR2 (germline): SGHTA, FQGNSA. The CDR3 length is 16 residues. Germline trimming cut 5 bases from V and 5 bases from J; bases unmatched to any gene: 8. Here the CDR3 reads CASSPRRLAGNNEQFF. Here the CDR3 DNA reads TGTGCCAGCAGCCCCCGCCGACTAGCGGGGAACAATGAGCAGTTCTTC.

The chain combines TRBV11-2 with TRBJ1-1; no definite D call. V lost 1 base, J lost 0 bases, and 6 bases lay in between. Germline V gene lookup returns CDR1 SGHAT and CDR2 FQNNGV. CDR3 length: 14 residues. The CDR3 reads CASSLVVLNTEAFF. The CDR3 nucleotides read TGTGCCAGCAGCTTAGTGGTCTTGAACACTGAAGCTTTCTTT.

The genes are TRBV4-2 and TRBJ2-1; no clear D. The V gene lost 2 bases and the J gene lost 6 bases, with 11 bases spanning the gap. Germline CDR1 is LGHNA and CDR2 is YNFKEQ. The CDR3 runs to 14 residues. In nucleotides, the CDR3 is TGTGCCAGCAGCCAACGCCTACAAGGCAATGAGCAGTTCTTC. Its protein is CASSQRLQGNEQFF.

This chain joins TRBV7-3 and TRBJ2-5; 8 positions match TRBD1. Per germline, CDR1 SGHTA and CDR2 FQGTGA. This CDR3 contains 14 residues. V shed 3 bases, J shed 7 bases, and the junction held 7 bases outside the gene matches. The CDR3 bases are TGTGCCAGCAGCTTTGCGGGACAGGACGCGACCCAGTACTTC. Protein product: CASSFAGQDATQYF.

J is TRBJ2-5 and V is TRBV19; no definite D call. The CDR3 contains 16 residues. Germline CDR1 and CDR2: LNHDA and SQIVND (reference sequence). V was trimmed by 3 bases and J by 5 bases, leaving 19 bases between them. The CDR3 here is CASSMVYPFVRETQYF. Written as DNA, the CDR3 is TGTGCCAGTAGTATGGTGTACCCTTTTGTGAGGGAGACCCAGTACTTC.

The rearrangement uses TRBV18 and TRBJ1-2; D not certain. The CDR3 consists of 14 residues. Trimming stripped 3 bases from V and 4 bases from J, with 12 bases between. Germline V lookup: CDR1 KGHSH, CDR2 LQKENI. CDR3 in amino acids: CASSPEVGAYGYTF. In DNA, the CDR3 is TGTGCCAGCTCACCGGAGGTGGGAGCCTATGGCTACACCTTC.

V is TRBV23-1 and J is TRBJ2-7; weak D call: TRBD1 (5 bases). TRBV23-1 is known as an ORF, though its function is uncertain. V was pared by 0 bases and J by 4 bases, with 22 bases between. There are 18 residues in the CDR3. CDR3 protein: CASSQSRMGYRTTYEQYV. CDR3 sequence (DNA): TGCGCCAGCAGTCAATCTCGTATGGGCTATAGGACAACGTACGAGCAGTACGTC.

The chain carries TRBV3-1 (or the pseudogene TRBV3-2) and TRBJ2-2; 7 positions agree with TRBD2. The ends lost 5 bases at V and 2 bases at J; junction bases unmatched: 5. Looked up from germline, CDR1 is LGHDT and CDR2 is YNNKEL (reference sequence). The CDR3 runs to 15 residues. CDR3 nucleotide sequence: TGTGCCAGCAGCTCCGGACTAGTCAACACCGGGGAGCTGTTTTTT. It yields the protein CASSSGLVNTGELFF.

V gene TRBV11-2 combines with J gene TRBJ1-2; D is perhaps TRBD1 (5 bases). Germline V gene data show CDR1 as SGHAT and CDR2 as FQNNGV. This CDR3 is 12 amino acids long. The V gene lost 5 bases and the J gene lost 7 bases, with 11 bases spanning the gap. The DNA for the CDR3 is TGTGCCAGCAGCCTTCAGGGTTTTGGCTACACCTTC. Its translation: CASSLQGFGYTF.

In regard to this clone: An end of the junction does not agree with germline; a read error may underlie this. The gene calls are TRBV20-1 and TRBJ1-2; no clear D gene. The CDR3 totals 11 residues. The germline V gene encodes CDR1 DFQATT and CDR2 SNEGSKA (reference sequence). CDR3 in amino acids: CSASQTDGYTF. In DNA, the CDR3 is TGCAGTGCTAGCCAGACGGATGGGTACACCTTC.

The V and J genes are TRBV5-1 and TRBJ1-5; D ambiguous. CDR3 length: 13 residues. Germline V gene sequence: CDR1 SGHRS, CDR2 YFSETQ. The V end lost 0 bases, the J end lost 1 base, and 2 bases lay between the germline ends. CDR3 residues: CASSLESNQPQHF. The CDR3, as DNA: TGCGCCAGCAGCTTGGAAAGCAATCAGCCCCAGCATTTT.